These T cell receptor beta chains were read from a single sample in a study of regulatory T cells in long-lasting Graves disease. TCRdb processed the multiplex PCR reads anew with MiXCR; each CDR3 protein has one entry. This table holds a few hundred thousand distinct CDR3 sequences, around 22% found once. The starting material was peripheral blood mononuclear cells (PBMCs), obtained when the disease was refractory, from a patient treated with antithyroid drugs. The receptors derive from a female donor with Graves disease. CDR3s include the opening cysteine and the closing phenylalanine or tryptophan. A D gene is named only where the DNA matches it firmly. Clone size is shown for a subset of rows, as once, few, many or a class of expanded clone.

clone_size	d_call	v_call	j_call	cdr3_aa	cdr3_nt
few	NA	TRBV28	TRBJ2-7	CASSPGGSGFSYEQYF	TGTGCCAGCAGCCCTGGGGGTAGCGGATTCTCCTACGAGCAGTACTTC
once	NA	TRBV19	TRBJ1-1	CASRTGPTHTEAFF	TGTGCCAGCAGGACGGGACCCACGCACACTGAAGCTTTCTTT
NA	NA	TRBV7-2	TRBJ2-1	CASSLVATSSYNEQFF	TGTGCCAGCAGCTTAGTTGCGACTAGCTCCTACAATGAGCAGTTCTTC
NA	TRBD2	TRBV5-1	TRBJ2-5	CASSLWALGIAGVEETQYF	TGCGCCAGCAGCTTGTGGGCCCTAGGAATAGCGGGAGTGGAAGAGACCCAGTACTTC
NA	NA	TRBV19	TRBJ1-1	CASRPPGAILPEAFF	TGTGCCAGCAGACCTCCAGGGGCCATACTCCCTGAAGCTTTCTTT
many	TRBD1	TRBV11-2	TRBJ1-2	CASSLVGTGGYGYTF	TGTGCCAGCAGCTTGGTCGGGACAGGGGGTTATGGCTACACCTTC
once	NA	TRBV6-9	TRBJ2-2	CASSYFATQNTGELFF	TGTGCCAGCAGTTACTTCGCCACACAAAACACCGGGGAGCTGTTTTTT
NA	TRBD1	TRBV6-2/TRBV6-3	TRBJ1-6	CASRSGQGRNSPLHF	TGTGCCAGCAGGTCCGGACAGGGGCGAAATTCACCCCTCCACTTT
NA	NA	TRBV3-1	TRBJ1-1	CASSPTSDSTEAFF	TGTGCCAGCAGCCCAACTTCAGACAGCACTGAAGCTTTCTTT
NA	NA	TRBV5-1	TRBJ1-5	CASSLGGLENQPQHF	TGCGCCAGCAGCTTGGGGGGGTTGGAAAATCAGCCCCAGCATTTT
few	NA	TRBV29-1	TRBJ2-1	CSVTIAYSEQFF	TGCAGCGTTACGATCGCCTACAGTGAGCAGTTCTTC
NA	TRBD2	TRBV13	TRBJ2-7	CASSPYGTSFNEQYF	TGTGCCAGCAGCCCATACGGGACTAGCTTCAACGAGCAGTACTTC
many	NA	TRBV6-1	TRBJ2-4	CASNPGANIQYF	TGTGCCAGCAATCCAGGGGCTAACATTCAGTACTTC
NA	NA	TRBV9	TRBJ1-6	CASSPHSSYNSPLHF	TGTGCCAGCAGCCCGCACAGCTCCTATAATTCACCCCTCCACTTT
many	NA	TRBV2	TRBJ1-1	CASSRKGNTEAFF	TGTGCCAGCAGTAGGAAAGGGAACACTGAAGCTTTCTTT
many	NA	TRBV7-2	TRBJ1-2	CASSLVTGSNYGYTF	TGTGCCAGCAGCTTAGTTACAGGGAGTAACTATGGCTACACCTTC
few	NA	TRBV12-5	TRBJ2-7	CASALGGSPYEQYF	TGTGCTAGTGCCTTAGGGGGGAGTCCCTACGAGCAGTACTTC
NA	NA	TRBV29-1	TRBJ1-1	CSVGQGAGRAFF	TGCAGCGTTGGTCAGGGCGCGGGTCGAGCTTTCTTT
NA	TRBD2	TRBV5-4	TRBJ2-7	CASSSYPGLAGVEYEQYF	TGTGCCAGCAGCTCATACCCGGGACTAGCGGGAGTAGAGTACGAGCAGTACTTC
NA	NA	TRBV5-4	TRBJ1-1	CASSALWGMNTEAFF	TGTGCCAGCAGCGCTCTTTGGGGAATGAACACTGAAGCTTTCTTT
many	TRBD1	TRBV15	TRBJ2-3	CATSRDRPGTVNTDTQYF	TGTGCCACCAGCAGAGATCGCCCGGGGACAGTCAACACAGATACGCAGTATTTT
NA	NA	TRBV2	TRBJ2-1	CASSVGFRTNEQFF	TGTGCCAGCAGTGTAGGTTTCAGAACCAATGAGCAGTTCTTC
NA	NA	TRBV7-2	TRBJ1-1	CASSLGYGGNTEAFF	TGTGCCAGCAGCTTAGGATACGGGGGGAACACTGAAGCTTTCTTT
NA	NA	TRBV5-1	TRBJ2-5	CASSFDNRPQETQYF	TGCGCCAGCAGTTTTGACAACCGCCCACAAGAGACCCAGTACTTC
few	NA	TRBV10-2	TRBJ1-5	CASSESMSNQPQHF	TGCGCCAGCAGTGAGTCGATGAGCAATCAGCCCCAGCATTTT
few	TRBD2	TRBV2	TRBJ2-7	CASRLAGYLVREQYF	TGTGCCAGCAGGCTAGCGGGATATCTAGTAAGAGAGCAGTACTTC